Below, 22 T cell receptor beta chains from the same sample are listed, as sequenced in a study of blood T cell repertoires in COVID-19. Sequencing was performed with immunoSEQ multiplex PCR; in TCRdb, only in-frame clones are kept and a portion is missing. The data show about 120,000 clones, around 81% seen once. Sequencing input: peripheral blood. All receptors derive from a woman aged 45-65 years with acute or convalescent COVID-19.

Details on this clone: The germline gene is not matched at one end of the junction; a read error may be the cause. The CDR3 nucleotides read TGTGCCAGCAGCCTAGCCAGCGGCCTCTACGAGCAGTACTTC. It codes for CASSLASGLYEQYF. V usage is TRBV7-8 and J usage is TRBJ2-7; D is possibly TRBD2 (5 bases). CDR3 size: 14 residues. The germline V gene has CDR1 SGHVS and CDR2 FQNEAQ.

V is TRBV11-3 and J is TRBJ2-3; TRBD2 matches at 9 bases. The V segment lost 4 bases and the J segment 6 bases; nucleotides outside the gene matches: 8. CDR3 length: 15 residues. Germline loops: CDR1 SGHNT, CDR2 YENEEA. Here the CDR3 reads CASSSVAGDVDTQYF. The CDR3 DNA is TGTGCCAGCAGCTCAGTAGCGGGAGACGTTGATACGCAGTATTTT.

This clone was seen more than once but under ten times. The J gene is TRBJ1-1, the V gene TRBV10-2; D is possibly TRBD1 (5 bases). This CDR3 spans 14 amino acids. V was pared by 2 bases and J by 1 base, with 8 bases between. Germline lookup yields CDR1 WSHSY and CDR2 SAAADI. The CDR3, as DNA: TGCGCCAGCAGTGAGAACACAGGGAACACTGAAGCTTTCTTT. Translation: CASSENTGNTEAFF.

The chain joins TRBV7-9 to TRBJ2-1; 7 bases agree with TRBD2. V was clipped by 5 bases and J by 7 bases; unmatched bases: 5. Germline V gives CDR1 SEHNR, CDR2 FQNEAQ (reference sequence). The CDR3 has 13 amino acids. As DNA, the CDR3 is TGTGCCAGCAGCCGCCCTAGCGGTAATGAGCAGTTCTTC. Translation gives CASSRPSGNEQFF.

This clone was counted once. The chain has TRBV18 and TRBJ1-1; tentatively, D is TRBD1 (5 bases). This CDR3 is 14 amino acids long. CDR1 KGHSH and CDR2 LQKENI come from the germline V gene. V was trimmed by 3 bases and J by 3 bases, leaving 11 bases between them. The CDR3 sequence: CASSPPLGDTEAFF. The CDR3 region has the DNA TGTGCCAGCTCACCCCCCCTAGGGGACACTGAAGCTTTCTTT. The full variable domain, with the rest looked up from reference TRBV18 and TRBJ1-1, is NAGVMQNPRHLVRRRGQEARLRCSPMKGHSHVYWYRQLPEEGLKFMVYLQKENIIDESGMPKERFSAEFPKEGPSILRIQQVVRGDSAAYFCASSPPLGDTEAFFGQGTRLTVV.

This chain links TRBV2 with TRBJ2-2; 15 bases are shared with TRBD2. The germline CDR1 and CDR2 sequences are SNHLY and FYNNEI. The ends lost 8 bases at V and 5 bases at J; junction bases unmatched: 6. The CDR3 totals 16 residues. Here the CDR3 reads CASGNGLAGGTGELFF. The CDR3 bases are TGTGCCAGCGGGAACGGACTAGCGGGGGGGACCGGGGAGCTGTTTTTT.

The rearrangement joins TRBV19 to TRBJ2-6, with a weak D call TRBD2 (6 bases). With 6 bases removed from V and 3 bases from J, the gap between germline ends came to 12 bases. There are 15 residues in the CDR3. Germline V gene lookup returns CDR1 LNHDA and CDR2 SQIVND (reference sequence). The CDR3 DNA is TGTGCCAGTAGACTTTGGGGGGTTGGGGCCAACGTCCTGACTTTC. Encoded protein: CASRLWGVGANVLTF.

The J gene is TRBJ1-2, the V gene TRBV3-1 (or the pseudogene TRBV3-2), with D possibly being TRBD1 (5 bases). The germline V and J ends were trimmed by 4 bases and 1 base, with 16 bases remaining between them. The CDR3 contains 16 residues. In germline, CDR1 is LGHDT, CDR2 YNNKEL (reference sequence). As DNA, the CDR3 is TGTGCCAGCAGCCCCAGCGTGGGGCCAGTTAACTATGGCTACACCTTC. Amino acids: CASSPSVGPVNYGYTF.

The CDR3 nucleotides read TGTGCCAGCAGCCGGGAGGGAGAGACCCAGTACTTC. It specifies CASSREGETQYF. The gene calls are TRBV7-9 and TRBJ2-5; 8 bases fit TRBD2. Per the germline V gene, CDR1 is SEHNR and CDR2 is FQNEAQ (reference sequence). V trimming: 5 bases; J trimming: 4 bases; junction bases outside the gene matches: 0. There are 12 residues in the CDR3.

The V gene is TRBV28, the J gene TRBJ1-1, with D tentatively TRBD1 (6 bases). Deletions cut 3 bases from V and 0 bases from J, with 14 bases between. Germline loops: CDR1 MDHEN, CDR2 SYDVKM. The CDR3 runs to 16 residues. The CDR3 is CASSFGGQRMNTEAFF. The CDR3 DNA reads TGTGCCAGCAGTTTCGGGGGGCAGCGGATGAACACTGAAGCTTTCTTT. The full variable domain, rest sourced from reference TRBV28 and TRBJ1-1, is DVKVTQSSRYLVKRTGEKVFLECVQDMDHENMFWYRQDPGLGLRLIYFSYDVKMKEKGDIPEGYSVSREKKERFSLILESASTNQTSMYLCASSFGGQRMNTEAFFGQGTRLTVV.

This clone was found a few times. The V gene is TRBV19, the J gene TRBJ1-6; 8 bases line up with TRBD1. V lost 7 bases to trimming and J lost 9 bases; unmatched junction nucleotides: 8. Per germline, CDR1 LNHDA and CDR2 SQIVND (reference sequence). The CDR3 sequence is 14 residues long. The CDR3 loop reads CASKLGQAASPLHF. The CDR3 DNA reads TGTGCCAGTAAACTGGGACAGGCGGCTTCACCCCTCCACTTT. Full variable domain (outside the CDR3, taken from reference TRBV19 and TRBJ1-6): DGGITQSPKYLFRKEGQNVTLSCEQNLNHDAMYWYRQDPGQGLRLIYYSQIVNDFQKGDIAEGYSVSREKKESFPLTVTSAQKNPTAFYLCASKLGQAASPLHFGNGTRLTVT.

V gene TRBV5-8 combines with J gene TRBJ2-5; no clear D gene. The V gene lost 1 base and the J gene lost 0 bases, with 7 bases spanning the gap. Per the germline V gene, CDR1 is SGHTS and CDR2 is YDEGEE. The CDR3 has 14 amino acids. CDR3 DNA: TGTGCCAGCAGCTTGCCACAGAACCAAGAGACCCAGTACTTC. This gives the protein CASSLPQNQETQYF.

The V gene is TRBV5-1, the J gene TRBJ2-3, with 9 bases identical to TRBD2. The CDR3 runs 15 residues. Germline values: CDR1 SGHRS, CDR2 YFSETQ. J lost 0 bases, V lost 2 bases, and 1 base had no gene match. The CDR3 DNA reads TGCGCCAGCAGCTTTCTAGCGGGGAGCACAGATACGCAGTATTTT. This codes for CASSFLAGSTDTQYF.

The chain combines TRBV5-1 with TRBJ2-5, with TRBD2 matching over 11 bases. The germline V gene has CDR1 SGHRS and CDR2 YFSETQ. The CDR3 runs 15 residues. Germline trimming cut 4 bases from V and 5 bases from J; bases unmatched to any gene: 7. The CDR3 spells CASSLAGGGGETQYF. CDR3 coding DNA: TGCGCCAGCAGCCTAGCGGGAGGTGGAGGTGAGACCCAGTACTTC.

The chain combines TRBV5-1 with TRBJ2-5, with D tentatively TRBD2 (6 bases). Germline assignment: CDR1 SGHRS and CDR2 YFSETQ. Between the trimmed V and J ends, which lost 1 base and 3 bases, there was a span of 10 bases. CDR3 length: 14 amino acids. The DNA of the CDR3 is TGCGCCAGCAGCTTGCTAGGCGGGGAAGAGACCCAGTACTTC. Translated: CASSLLGGEETQYF.

The gene calls are TRBV28 and TRBJ1-1; D might be TRBD1 (6 bases). The CDR3 is 14 amino acids. Germline V lookup: CDR1 MDHEN, CDR2 SYDVKM. Trimming cost V 2 bases and J 1 base, with 8 bases left between them. The CDR3 DNA sequence: TGTGCCAGCAGTTTACAGGGGACGAACACTGAAGCTTTCTTT. Its translation is CASSLQGTNTEAFF.

CDR3 nucleotides: TGTGCCAGCAGCTACCCCCGGTTCCCCATCTACGAGCAGTACTTC. It codes for CASSYPRFPIYEQYF. This sequence joins TRBV7-8 and TRBJ2-7; D is unclear. V lost 4 bases and J lost 3, with 16 bases in between. The length of the CDR3 is 15 residues. From germline, CDR1 is SGHVS and CDR2 FQNEAQ.

The rearrangement uses TRBV28 and TRBJ2-7, with D unclear. Between the trimmed V and J ends, which lost 7 bases and 2 bases, there was a span of 9 bases. This CDR3 has 12 residues. CDR1 and CDR2 from the germline V gene are MDHEN and SYDVKM. The CDR3 DNA follows: TGTGCCAGCACGACCAGCGCCTACGAGCAGTACTTC. It codes for CASTTSAYEQYF.

The chain is built from TRBV7-2 and TRBJ1-1, with 9 bases that match TRBD1. The CDR3 is 14 residues long. Per germline, CDR1 SGHTA and CDR2 FQGNSA. The J segment lost 5 bases and the V segment lost 3 bases, leaving 4 bases of the junction unmatched. CDR3 DNA: TGTGCCAGCAGCTTTTACAGGGGGCAGACTGAAGCTTTCTTT. Translation: CASSFYRGQTEAFF.

This sequence joins TRBV7-9 and TRBJ1-2, with D uncertain. The germline V gene has CDR1 SEHNR and CDR2 FQNEAQ (reference sequence). CDR3 length equals 14 residues. V lost 1 base and J lost 8, with 14 bases in between. CDR3 loop: CASSLVHGWEGYTF. The CDR3 DNA reads as TGTGCCAGCAGCTTAGTACACGGCTGGGAGGGCTACACCTTC.

J is TRBJ2-1 and V is TRBV4-2; tentatively, D is TRBD1 (6 bases). Deletions cut 4 bases from V and 5 bases from J, with 15 bases between. The CDR3 loop spans 15 amino acids. Germline-derived CDR1 and CDR2 are LGHNA and YNFKEQ. Here the CDR3 DNA reads TGTGCCAGCAGCCTGAGTGACAGGATCGACAATGAGCAGTTCTTC. Translating gives CASSLSDRIDNEQFF.

This chain uses TRBV19 with TRBJ2-1, with 12 bases lining up with TRBD2. The V and J ends lost 5 bases and 4 bases, in that order; junction bases with no gene match: 3. This CDR3 has 15 residues. Per the germline V gene, CDR1 is LNHDA and CDR2 is SQIVND (reference sequence). The CDR3: CASSLAGGMYNEQFF. CDR3 sequence (DNA): TGTGCCAGTAGTCTAGCGGGGGGGATGTACAATGAGCAGTTCTTC. Full variable domain (outside the CDR3, taken from reference TRBV19 and TRBJ2-1): DGGITQSPKYLFRKEGQNVTLSCEQNLNHDAMYWYRQDPGQGLRLIYYSQIVNDFQKGDIAEGYSVSREKKESFPLTVTSAQKNPTAFYLCASSLAGGMYNEQFFGPGTRLTVL.